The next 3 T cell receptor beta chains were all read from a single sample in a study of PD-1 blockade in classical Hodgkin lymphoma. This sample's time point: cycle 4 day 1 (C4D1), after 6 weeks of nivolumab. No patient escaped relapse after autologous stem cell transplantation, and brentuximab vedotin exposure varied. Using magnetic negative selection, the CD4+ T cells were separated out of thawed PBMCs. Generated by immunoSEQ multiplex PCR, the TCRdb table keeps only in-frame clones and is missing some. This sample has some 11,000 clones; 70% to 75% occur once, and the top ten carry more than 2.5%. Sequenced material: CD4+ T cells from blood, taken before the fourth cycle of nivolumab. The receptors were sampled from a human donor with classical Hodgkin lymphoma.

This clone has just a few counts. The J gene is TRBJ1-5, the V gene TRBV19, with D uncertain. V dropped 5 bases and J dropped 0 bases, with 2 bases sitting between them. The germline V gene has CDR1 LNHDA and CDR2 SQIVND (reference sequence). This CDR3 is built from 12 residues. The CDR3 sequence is CASSYSNQPQHF. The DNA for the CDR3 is TGTGCCAGTAGTTATAGCAATCAGCCCCAGCATTTT.

In DNA form, the CDR3 reads TGTGCCAGCAGCTTAGCGCAAGAGAACCTAGGGGGCTACACCTTC. It codes for CASSLAQENLGGYTF. V and J are TRBV7-9 and TRBJ1-2; no definite D call. This CDR3 region has 15 residues. V was shortened by 0 bases and J by 8 bases, with 16 bases between the two germline ends. CDR1 SEHNR and CDR2 FQNEAQ come from the germline V gene (reference sequence).

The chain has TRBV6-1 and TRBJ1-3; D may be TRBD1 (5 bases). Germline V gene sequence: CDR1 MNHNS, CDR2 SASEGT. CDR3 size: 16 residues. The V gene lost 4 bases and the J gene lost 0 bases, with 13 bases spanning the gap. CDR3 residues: CASSVTTGTSGNTIYF. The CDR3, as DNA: TGTGCCAGCAGTGTCACCACAGGTACCTCTGGAAACACCATATATTTT.